These T cell receptor beta chains were read from a single sample in a study of T cell responses to AZD1222 COVID-19 vaccine. Profiling relied on immunoSEQ multiplex PCR, and the TCRdb table lists in-frame clones only, not all of them. The data contain 200,000 to 300,000 clones, over 85% of them singletons. Sequencing used peripheral blood, obtained on day 0 of AZD1222 vaccination. The receptor source for this set is an adult in good health. CDR3s include the opening cysteine and the closing phenylalanine or tryptophan. Each record gives: V gene, clone size, J gene, D gene, CDR3 protein, CDR3 DNA. D genes are given only for firm matches. Clone sizes are given selectively: once, few, many, or a class where the clone is expanded.

>TRBV4-1|NA|TRBJ2-7|NA
CASSQGKKQYF
TGCGCCAGCAGCCAAGGCAAGAAGCAGTACTTC
>TRBV19|NA|TRBJ1-1|NA
CASTRQLDTEAFF
TGTGCCAGTACCCGACAGTTGGACACTGAAGCTTTCTTT
>TRBV30|few|TRBJ1-2|NA
CAWSVSSYGYTF
TGTGCCTGGAGTGTAAGCAGCTATGGCTACACCTTC
>TRBV18|NA|TRBJ1-2|NA
CASSPDSNYGYTF
TGTGCCAGCTCACCGGACAGCAACTATGGCTACACCTTC
>TRBV18|NA|TRBJ2-3|NA
CASSPPYRDTQYF
TGTGCCAGCTCACCACCGTACCGAGATACGCAGTATTTT
>TRBV7-3|NA|TRBJ1-6|NA
CASSLTGPNSPLHF
TGTGCCAGCAGCTTAACAGGCCCTAATTCACCCCTCCACTTT
>TRBV28|once|TRBJ1-4|TRBD1
CASSPLDRSEEKLFF
TGTGCCAGCAGTCCATTGGACAGGTCCGAGGAAAAACTGTTTTTT
>TRBV2|NA|TRBJ1-1|NA
CASSEWGGSSEAFF
TGTGCCAGCAGTGAATGGGGGGGGTCCTCTGAAGCTTTCTTT
>TRBV7-9|NA|TRBJ1-4|NA
CASSGPRTAEKLFF
TGTGCCAGCAGCGGGCCCCGGACAGCTGAAAAACTGTTTTTT
>TRBV5-1|NA|TRBJ2-1|NA
CASSPGASRDEQFF
TGCGCCAGCAGCCCCGGAGCGAGTAGGGATGAGCAGTTCTTC
>TRBV7-2|few|TRBJ2-3|NA
CASSLDGTVTDTQYF
TGTGCCAGCAGCTTAGACGGGACCGTCACAGATACGCAGTATTTT
>TRBV27|NA|TRBJ1-5|NA
CASSLTRNQPQHF
TGTGCCAGCAGTTTAACGAGGAATCAGCCCCAGCATTTT
>TRBV5-6|NA|TRBJ1-4|TRBD1
CASSSTGVKEKLFF
TGTGCCAGCAGCTCGACAGGGGTGAAGGAAAAACTGTTTTTT
>TRBV7-8|NA|TRBJ1-5|TRBD1
CASSSLGGDRGQPQHF
TGTGCCAGCAGCTCATTGGGGGGGGACAGGGGTCAGCCCCAGCATTTT
>TRBV2|NA|TRBJ1-6|NA
CASSWGAGGSLDSPLHF
TGTGCCAGCAGTTGGGGAGCGGGGGGCTCCTTGGATTCACCCCTCCACTTT
>TRBV28|NA|TRBJ1-5|NA
CASSSRQSNQPQHF
TGTGCCAGCAGTTCTCGACAGAGCAATCAGCCCCAGCATTTT
>TRBV2|NA|TRBJ1-5|TRBD1
CASTDRAGNQPQHF
TGTGCCAGCACTGACAGGGCTGGCAATCAGCCCCAGCATTTT
>TRBV20-1|NA|TRBJ2-1|NA
CSARANNEQFF
TGCAGTGCTAGAGCTAACAATGAGCAGTTCTTC
>TRBV6-5|NA|TRBJ1-5|NA
CASSFRGQPQHF
TGTGCCAGCAGTTTCAGGGGTCAGCCCCAGCATTTT
>TRBV5-1|NA|TRBJ2-5|TRBD2
CASSLVASGAETQYF
TGCGCCAGCAGCTTGGTGGCTAGCGGGGCGGAGACCCAGTACTTC
>TRBV29-1|NA|TRBJ2-7|NA
CSVTVSFEQYF
TGCAGCGTTACCGTTAGCTTTGAGCAGTACTTC
>TRBV10-3|NA|TRBJ2-1|NA
CAISESSSTYMDEQFF
TGTGCCATCAGTGAGTCGTCCAGTACCTACATGGATGAGCAGTTCTTC
>TRBV5-4|NA|TRBJ2-7|NA
CASSVGGARSKYEQYF
TGTGCCAGCAGCGTCGGAGGGGCCCGTAGTAAGTACGAGCAGTACTTC
>TRBV16|NA|TRBJ1-1|NA
CASSQTGRGLNTEAFF
TGTGCCAGCAGCCAAACCGGACGGGGGCTGAACACTGAAGCTTTCTTT
>TRBV7-3|once|TRBJ1-1|NA
CASSTQGNTEAFF
TGTGCCAGCAGCACACAGGGAAATACTGAAGCTTTCTTT